A single sample gave rise to the 20 T cell receptor beta chains below, sequenced in a study of cytomegalovirus exposure and HLA in healthy donors. Only in-frame clones appear in the TCRdb table, and some are missing; sequencing was by immunoSEQ multiplex PCR. The sample consists of 220,000 or so clones, roughly 83% of them appearing once. Sequencing was carried out using PBMCs. These receptors were taken from a woman between 18 and 29 years old in good health and CMV-seronegative.

The table lists this clone with a count of one. This CDR3 is CASSESLTGAEKLFF. CDR3 in DNA: TGTGCCAGCAGTGAAAGTTTAACGGGCGCTGAAAAACTGTTTTTT. The chain combines TRBV25-1 with TRBJ1-4; D is ambiguous. Trimming pared 2 bases from V and 7 bases from J, leaving 14 bases between. The CDR3 sequence is 15 residues long. The V gene's germline CDR1 is MGHDK and CDR2 SYGVNS. The full variable domain, its missing parts supplied by reference TRBV25-1 and TRBJ1-4, is EADIYQTPRYLVIGTGKKITLECSQTMGHDKMYWYQQDPGMELHLIHYSYGVNSTEKGDLSSESTVSRIRTEHFPLTLESARPSHTSQYLCASSESLTGAEKLFFGSGTQLSVL.

V gene TRBV13 combines with J gene TRBJ2-7, with D possibly matching TRBD1 (6 bases). The V end lost 0 bases, the J end lost 7 bases, and 10 bases lay between the germline ends. CDR1 is PRHDT and CDR2 is FYEKMQ in the germline V gene (reference sequence). The CDR3 totals 13 residues. The CDR3 bases are TGTGCCAGCAGCTTAGGGGACAGAAAGGAGCAGTACTTC. Its translation is CASSLGDRKEQYF.

The V gene is TRBV5-1, the J gene TRBJ2-7; D unclear. The CDR3 loop spans 14 amino acids. V was clipped by 0 bases and J by 5 bases, with 12 bases between them. Germline V gene sequence: CDR1 SGHRS, CDR2 YFSETQ. The CDR3 nucleotides read TGCGCCAGCAGCTTGGAGGGTGTAGGGAACGAGCAGTACTTC. Encoded protein: CASSLEGVGNEQYF.

The V gene is TRBV9, the J gene TRBJ2-1; tentative D call: TRBD1 (6 bases). The CDR3 is 14 residues long. The ends were cut back, 3 bases at V and 0 bases at J, with 7 bases in the middle. Germline V gene data show CDR1 as SGDLS and CDR2 as YYNGEE. DNA of the CDR3: TGTGCCAGCAGCGGGACAGCCTCCTACAATGAGCAGTTCTTC. Protein: CASSGTASYNEQFF.

On this clone itself: Distinct nucleotide sequences in the sample also encode this CDR3. V usage is TRBV30 and J usage is TRBJ2-7; possibly TRBD2 for D (7 bases). The CDR3 spans 15 residues. Per the germline V gene, CDR1 is GTSNPN and CDR2 is SVGIG (reference sequence). V lost 5 bases, J lost 2 bases, and 19 bases lay in between. This CDR3 reads CAWRGQGGGTYEQYF. For the CDR3, the DNA is TGTGCCTGGCGGGGGCAGGGAGGGGGTACCTACGAGCAGTACTTC. The full variable domain, its missing parts supplied by reference TRBV30 and TRBJ2-7, is SQTIHQWPATLVQPVGSPLSLECTVEGTSNPNLYWYRQAAGRGLQLLFYSVGIGQISSEVPQNLSASRPQDRQFILSSKKLLLSDSGFYLCAWRGQGGGTYEQYFGPGTRLTVT.

The chain carries TRBV6-5 and TRBJ2-3; D might be TRBD2 (5 bases). In germline, CDR1 is MNHEY, CDR2 SVGAGI. V was trimmed by 5 bases and J by 0 bases, leaving 12 bases between them. The CDR3 runs 15 residues. The CDR3 coding sequence is TGTGCCAGCAGTAACCTAGCAGGTAGCACAGATACGCAGTATTTT. Protein sequence: CASSNLAGSTDTQYF.

The chain is built from TRBV28 and TRBJ2-1, with 7 bases lining up with TRBD2. Germline values: CDR1 MDHEN, CDR2 SYDVKM. V lost 3 bases, J lost 5 bases, and 10 bases stayed unmatched. This CDR3 comprises 16 residues. In DNA form, the CDR3 reads TGTGCCAGCAGTTTTAGACTAGCCCGGGCCCACAATGAGCAGTTCTTC. Residues: CASSFRLARAHNEQFF.

This clone was recorded once. The genes are TRBV30 and TRBJ1-4; 7 bases match TRBD1. From germline, CDR1 is GTSNPN and CDR2 SVGIG (reference sequence). The CDR3 extends over 15 amino acids. Trimming removed 7 bases from V and 3 bases from J; junction bases left unmatched: 11. In DNA form, the CDR3 reads TGTGCCTTATCCGATACAGGGGTCCCTAATGAAAAACTGTTTTTT. This codes for CALSDTGVPNEKLFF.

This chain links TRBV2 with TRBJ2-7; 7 nucleotides match TRBD1. CDR1 is SNHLY and CDR2 is FYNNEI in the germline V gene. Unmatched junction bases numbered 10, after V lost 5 bases and J lost 0 bases. The CDR3 runs 16 residues. The CDR3 sequence is CASSIRSGTVSYEQYF. CDR3 sequence (DNA): TGTGCCAGCAGTATTCGATCCGGGACAGTCTCCTACGAGCAGTACTTC.

Concerning this clone: A read error may account for a junction end that differs from germline. The V gene is TRBV30, the J gene TRBJ2-7; D tentatively fits TRBD1 or TRBD2 (5 bases each). CDR1 and CDR2 (germline): GTSNPN, SVGIG (reference sequence). The CDR3 length is 12 residues. Here the CDR3 DNA reads TGTGCCTGGAGTGCACAATCCCGGGACCCAGGCTTC. It translates to CAWSAQSRDPGF.

The rearrangement uses TRBV6-1 and TRBJ1-6, with D possibly matching TRBD1 (5 bases). V lost 4 bases and J lost 10, with 14 bases in between. Germline V gene data show CDR1 as MNHNS and CDR2 as SASEGT. The CDR3 runs 14 residues. In DNA form, the CDR3 reads TGTGCCAGCAGTGCAACCGGGACGGCGTCACCCCTCCACTTT. Translated: CASSATGTASPLHF.

The chain employs TRBV5-1 and TRBJ2-1; 13 bases are a match to TRBD2. V lost 4 bases, J lost 1 base, and 5 bases stayed unmatched. The CDR3 sequence is 17 residues long. The germline V gene encodes CDR1 SGHRS and CDR2 YFSETQ. This CDR3 is CASSVTSGRPSYNEQFF. In DNA form, the CDR3 reads TGCGCCAGCAGCGTGACTAGCGGGAGGCCGTCCTACAATGAGCAGTTCTTC.

This chain connects TRBV2 to TRBJ1-3; D unresolved. The CDR3 runs to 10 residues. CDR1 is SNHLY, CDR2 FYNNEI, per germline. Trimming took 6 bases from V and 4 from J, leaving 1 base between them. The CDR3 region has the DNA TGTGCCAGCAGGGGAAACACCATATATTTT. Residues: CASRGNTIYF. Full variable domain (outside the CDR3, taken from reference TRBV2 and TRBJ1-3): EPEVTQTPSHQVTQMGQEVILRCVPISNHLYFYWYRQILGQKVEFLVSFYNNEISEKSEIFDDQFSVERPDGSNFTLKIRSTKLEDSAMYFCASRGNTIYFGEGSWLTVV.

The CDR3 reads CASSQLTDRGFHQPQHF. DNA of the CDR3: TGCGCCAGCAGTCAATTAACCGACAGGGGATTTCATCAGCCCCAGCATTTT. The chain combines TRBV23-1 with TRBJ1-5; 8 nucleotides match TRBD1. TRBV23-1 is noted as an ORF with a role that remains uncertain. Trimming at V came to 1 base and at J to 5 bases, leaving 10 bases not matched to a gene. This CDR3 is built from 17 residues.

V and J are TRBV30 and TRBJ1-6; D gene uncertain. This CDR3 contains 14 residues. V lost 1 base and J lost 6, with 10 bases in between. From germline, CDR1 is GTSNPN and CDR2 SVGIG (reference sequence). Here the CDR3 reads CAWSGGRSNSPLHF. As DNA, the CDR3 is TGTGCCTGGAGTGGCGGACGGTCTAATTCACCCCTCCACTTT.

This clone was observed many times. The V call is TRBV2, the J call TRBJ1-1; D is possibly TRBD1 (5 bases). The CDR3 is 14 amino acids. Germline CDR1 and CDR2: SNHLY and FYNNEI. V lost 7 bases and J 3 bases, leaving 15 bases between the germline ends. The DNA for the CDR3 is TGTGCCAGCAAGAATGGGGGGAGAGACACTGAAGCTTTCTTT. This sequence encodes CASKNGGRDTEAFF.

The rearrangement uses TRBV30 and TRBJ1-2; D uncertain. This CDR3 region has 13 residues. V lost 2 bases to trimming and J lost 8 bases, with 15 bases between them. Germline CDR1 reads GTSNPN; CDR2 reads SVGIG (reference sequence). Here the CDR3 reads CAWSPGEVGGYTF. Here the CDR3 DNA reads TGTGCCTGGAGTCCTGGGGAGGTAGGGGGCTACACCTTC.

The V call is TRBV9, the J call TRBJ2-7; D could derive from TRBD1 or TRBD2 (5 bases each). The CDR3 sequence is 15 residues long. Per germline, CDR1 SGDLS and CDR2 YYNGEE. Trimming took off 0 bases at V and 1 base at J, with 11 bases between the two ends. The CDR3: CASSVAGSTSYEQYF. The CDR3 region has the DNA TGTGCCAGCAGCGTAGCAGGGAGCACATCCTACGAGCAGTACTTC.

This chain uses TRBV27 with TRBJ1-2; perhaps TRBD1 as D (5 bases). There are 15 residues in the CDR3. Looked up from germline, CDR1 is MNHEY and CDR2 is SMNVEV (reference sequence). The V and J ends lost 4 bases and 6 bases respectively, with 18 bases between them. CDR3 DNA sequence: TGTGCCAGCAGTTCAGCCGGGACCGCCCAGCATGGCTACACCTTC. Amino acid sequence: CASSSAGTAQHGYTF.

This chain connects TRBV5-1 to TRBJ2-6; 9 bases map to TRBD1. V lost 4 bases, J lost 0 bases, and 5 bases stayed unmatched. The CDR3 is 17 amino acids. The V gene's germline CDR1 is SGHRS and CDR2 YFSETQ. The CDR3 DNA reads TGCGCCAGCAGCCCAGGGGACAGGGTCTCTGGGGCCAACGTCCTGACTTTC. Its translation: CASSPGDRVSGANVLTF.